These 23 T cell receptor beta chains were sequenced from one sample in a study of vaccination and CD4 T cells after COVID-19. These receptors have no identified antigens. The Oncomine TCR Beta short-read assay was what sequenced the DNA obtained from cultured CD4+ T cells. TCRdb used MiXCR to reprocess the PCR reads, holding one entry per CDR3 protein. The sample lists 19,000 or so distinct CDR3 sequences, approximately 41% occurring once. Stated treatment: roughly 11-day PBMC culture with coronavirus spike peptide pools or control peptides (ViraFEST assay). The sequenced sample was CD4+ T cells from blood, cultured in vitro. These receptors originate from a human donor who had recovered from COVID-19.

This clonotype was found once. V usage is TRBV18 and J usage is TRBJ2-7; D is undetermined. Germline loops: CDR1 KGHSH, CDR2 LQKENI. CDR3 size: 15 residues. V was shortened by 3 bases and J by 2 bases, with 14 bases between the two germline ends. The CDR3 region has the DNA TGTGCCAGCTCACCTTCGTCAGGATTTACCTACGAGCAGTACTTC. It yields the protein CASSPSSGFTYEQYF.

The V and J genes are TRBV7-3 and TRBJ2-1; 10 bases match TRBD2. The CDR3 length is 14 residues. Germline CDR1 and CDR2: SGHTA and FQGTGA. The ends lost 5 bases at V and 5 bases at J; junction bases unmatched: 3. The CDR3 DNA reads TGTGCCAGCAGCCTAGCGGGAGTCCACAATGAGCAGTTCTTC. Translating gives CASSLAGVHNEQFF.

The chain recombines TRBV20-1 with TRBJ1-4; no firm D call. With 3 bases removed from V and 0 bases from J, the gap between germline ends came to 20 bases. The germline V gene encodes CDR1 DFQATT and CDR2 SNEGSKA (reference sequence). The CDR3 has 18 amino acids. CDR3 bases: TGCAGTGCTAGTCTGTATTTGGGCAGGCGTGCAACTAATGAAAAACTGTTTTTT. It encodes CSASLYLGRRATNEKLFF.

There are a few counts of this clonotype. The chain joins TRBV7-9 to TRBJ1-4; weak D call: TRBD1 (5 bases). Germline values: CDR1 SEHNR, CDR2 FQNEAQ (reference sequence). V gave up 2 bases and J gave up 11 bases, with 18 bases separating them. The CDR3 spans 15 residues. CDR3 sequence reads: CASSLRRGPKGKLFF. The CDR3 DNA sequence: TGTGCCAGCAGCTTACGGAGGGGTCCTAAGGGGAAACTGTTTTTT.

This clonotype has more than one count but fewer than ten. V gene TRBV6-4 combines with J gene TRBJ2-2, with D unclear. Germline V gene sequence: CDR1 MRHNA, CDR2 SNTAGT. CDR3 size: 13 residues. Trimming cost V 4 bases and J 1 base, with 4 bases left between them. CDR3 DNA sequence: TGTGCCAGCAGTGCAGAGAACACCGGGGAGCTGTTTTTT. This codes for CASSAENTGELFF.

The chain recombines TRBV20-1 with TRBJ2-5; D perhaps matches TRBD1 (6 bases). CDR1 is DFQATT and CDR2 is SNEGSKA in the germline V gene (reference sequence). The CDR3 spans 13 residues. Trimming shortened V by 0 bases and J by 2 bases, and 7 bases separated the two germline ends. CDR3 nucleotide sequence: TGCAGTGCTAGAGAGGGGACACAAGAGACCCAGTACTTC. Its translation is CSAREGTQETQYF.

This clonotype turned up a few times. This sequence joins TRBV6-1 and TRBJ1-2, with TRBD1 identical over 8 bases. Trimming removed 6 bases from V and 6 bases from J; junction bases left unmatched: 6. Germline lookup yields CDR1 MNHNS and CDR2 SASEGT. CDR3 length: 13 residues. The CDR3, as DNA: TGTGCCAGCAGGATACAGGGGGGGGATGGCTACACCTTC. It is translated as CASRIQGGDGYTF.

This clonotype appeared a few times. This CDR3 reads CASSGRRTGGYGYTF. The CDR3 DNA reads as TGTGCCAGCAGTGGACGGAGGACAGGGGGCTATGGCTACACCTTC. This rearrangement joins TRBV28 to TRBJ1-2; 10 bases agree with TRBD1. Germline-derived CDR1 and CDR2 are MDHEN and SYDVKM. CDR3 size: 15 residues. After removal of 5 bases from V and 4 bases from J, the junction contained 7 bases not matched to a gene.

This clonotype was counted a few times. The rearrangement uses TRBV6-2 or TRBV6-3 and TRBJ2-7, with D perhaps matching TRBD1 or TRBD2 (5 bases each). Germline V gene sequence: CDR1 MNHEY, CDR2 SVGEGT. V lost 5 bases and J 3 bases, leaving 8 bases between the germline ends. The CDR3 contains 12 residues. This CDR3 is CASSGTRYEQYF. CDR3 nucleotide sequence: TGTGCCAGCAGTGGGACCCGCTACGAGCAGTACTTC.

The chain has TRBV12-3 or TRBV12-4 and TRBJ2-2; TRBD1 agrees at 8 bases. This CDR3 contains 14 residues. V lost 9 bases and J lost 4; bases outside the gene matches: 7. CDR3: CASRQGLATGELFF. For the CDR3, the DNA is TGTGCCAGTCGACAGGGGCTTGCCACCGGGGAGCTGTTTTTT.

This chain joins TRBV14 and TRBJ2-3; 9 bases fit TRBD2. The V gene's germline CDR1 is SGHDN and CDR2 FVKESK. Losses at the gene ends were 6 bases for V and 9 bases for J; bases not matched to a gene: 7. The CDR3 is 13 amino acids. In DNA form, the CDR3 reads TGTGCCAGCAGACCGGGACTAGCAGGCACGCAGTATTTT. This codes for CASRPGLAGTQYF.

V gene TRBV7-9 combines with J gene TRBJ2-7; either TRBD1 or TRBD2 may fit D (5 bases each). Trimming removed 0 bases from V and 4 bases from J, with 22 bases in between. The germline V gene has CDR1 SEHNR and CDR2 FQNEAQ (reference sequence). The CDR3 consists of 18 residues. This chain's CDR3 is CASSLAGTKRPRKYEQYF. The CDR3 DNA reads as TGTGCCAGCAGCTTAGCGGGGACCAAACGGCCCCGTAAATACGAGCAGTACTTC.

This clonotype was counted between two and nine times. A read error may produce the germline difference seen at one junction end. This chain links TRBV7-7 with TRBJ1-6; D remains unclear. CDR1 is SSHAT, CDR2 FNYEAQ, per germline (reference sequence). The CDR3 is 17 amino acids. CDR3 protein: CASRLRTSGIVNSPLHF. The CDR3 coding sequence is TGTGCTAGCAGATTGCGTACCTCGGGGATTGTTAATTCACCCCTCCACTTT.

This rearrangement joins TRBV11-2 to TRBJ2-1; D call uncertain. Germline CDR1 SGHAT, CDR2 FQNNGV. This CDR3 region has 15 residues. With 4 bases removed from V and 5 bases from J, the gap between germline ends came to 15 bases. The CDR3: CASSSWFVQNNEQFF. CDR3 bases: TGTGCCAGCAGCTCTTGGTTCGTTCAGAACAATGAGCAGTTCTTC. The full variable domain, rest sourced from reference TRBV11-2 and TRBJ2-1, is EAGVAQSPRYKIIEKRQSVAFWCNPISGHATLYWYQQILGQGPKLLIQFQNNGVVDDSQLPKDRFSAERLKGVDSTLKIQPAKLEDSAVYLCASSSWFVQNNEQFFGPGTRLTVL.

This chain joins TRBV19 and TRBJ2-2; D is tentatively TRBD1 or TRBD2 (6 bases each). V lost 4 bases, J lost 3 bases, and 18 bases lay in between. Germline lookup yields CDR1 LNHDA and CDR2 SQIVND (reference sequence). This CDR3 has 17 residues. CDR3: CASSRSSGAGYTGELFF. In DNA, the CDR3 is TGTGCCAGTAGTAGATCCTCGGGGGCAGGGTACACCGGGGAGCTGTTTTTT.

This clonotype was detected only once. The chain recombines TRBV7-2 with TRBJ2-7; TRBD1 agrees at 8 bases. The germline CDR1 and CDR2 sequences are SGHTA and FQGNSA. CDR3 length equals 16 residues. V was clipped by 5 bases and J by 5 bases; unmatched bases: 14. CDR3 sequence: CASSPVTRDRKNEQYF. The CDR3 DNA reads as TGTGCCAGCAGCCCGGTGACCCGGGACAGGAAAAACGAGCAGTACTTC.

The chain uses TRBV5-1 and TRBJ2-2; D is unclear. CDR3 size: 14 residues. Trimming cost V 4 bases and J 6 bases, with 13 bases left between them. Germline-derived CDR1 and CDR2 are SGHRS and YFSETQ. The CDR3 region is CASSQRNSAGELFF. The CDR3 DNA reads as TGCGCCAGCAGCCAAAGGAACTCCGCCGGGGAGCTGTTTTTT. Using reference TRBV5-1 and TRBJ2-2 for the parts outside the CDR3, the full variable domain is KAGVTQTPRYLIKTRGQQVTLSCSPISGHRSVSWYQQTPGQGLQFLFEYFSETQRNKGNFPGRFSGRQFSNSRSEMNVSTLELGDSALYLCASSQRNSAGELFFGEGSRLTVL.

This clonotype turned up a few times. J is TRBJ2-3 and V is TRBV2, with 12 bases matching TRBD1. This CDR3 region has 17 residues. The germline gives CDR1 SNHLY, CDR2 FYNNEI. With 5 bases clipped from V and 2 bases from J, the junction kept 8 bases outside the gene matches. The CDR3 loop reads CASSRDRGPIHTDTQYF. The CDR3 DNA follows: TGTGCCAGCAGTCGGGACAGGGGGCCGATTCACACAGATACGCAGTATTTT.

Only a few counts were recorded for this clonotype. V usage is TRBV11-2 and J usage is TRBJ2-5; D is unclear. V shed 4 bases and J shed 5 bases, with 5 bases lying between them. The CDR3 runs 11 residues. Germline CDR1 and CDR2: SGHAT and FQNNGV. CDR3 bases: TGTGCCAGCAGCTCGAGGGAGACCCAGTACTTC. Protein product: CASSSRETQYF.

The chain recombines TRBV5-1 with TRBJ1-2; D is possibly TRBD1 (6 bases). Germline V gives CDR1 SGHRS, CDR2 YFSETQ. This CDR3 spans 15 amino acids. Between the trimmed V and J ends, which lost 4 bases and 3 bases, there was a span of 16 bases. CDR3 loop: CASSTATTGYYGYTF. The CDR3 coding sequence is TGCGCCAGCAGCACAGCGACGACAGGTTACTATGGCTACACCTTC.

By its share, this clonotype is medium-sized. The gene calls are TRBV7-3 and TRBJ1-2; no clear D gene. Between the trimmed V and J ends, which lost 1 base and 3 bases, there was a span of 12 bases. Germline CDR1 SGHTA, CDR2 FQGTGA. The CDR3 has 15 amino acids. The CDR3 spells CASSLRAEEDYGYTF. Here the CDR3 DNA reads TGTGCCAGCAGCTTAAGGGCCGAAGAAGACTATGGCTACACCTTC.

This clonotype was detected a few times. V and J are TRBV7-9 and TRBJ1-4, with D maybe TRBD1 (6 bases). Trimming took 1 base from V and 8 from J, leaving 14 bases between them. The CDR3 is 15 residues long. CDR1 SEHNR and CDR2 FQNEAQ come from the germline V gene (reference sequence). This CDR3 reads CASSLDRVMGEKLFF. CDR3 sequence (DNA): TGTGCCAGCAGCTTAGACAGGGTGATGGGGGAAAAACTGTTTTTT.

The chain employs TRBV7-9 and TRBJ2-1; 7 bases map to TRBD2. J was trimmed by 6 bases and V by 5 bases; bases with no gene match: 10. The germline gives CDR1 SEHNR, CDR2 FQNEAQ (reference sequence). The CDR3 is 15 amino acids. The CDR3 bases are TGTGCCAGCAGCCGCAGGGCGGGAGCGGGCAATGAGCAGTTCTTC. Translating gives CASSRRAGAGNEQFF. Together with reference TRBV7-9 and TRBJ2-1, the CDR3 gives the full variable domain: DTGVSQNPRHKITKRGQNVTFRCDPISEHNRLYWYRQTLGQGPEFLTYFQNEAQLEKSRLLSDRFSAERPKGSFSTLEIQRTEQGDSAMYLCASSRRAGAGNEQFFGPGTRLTVL.